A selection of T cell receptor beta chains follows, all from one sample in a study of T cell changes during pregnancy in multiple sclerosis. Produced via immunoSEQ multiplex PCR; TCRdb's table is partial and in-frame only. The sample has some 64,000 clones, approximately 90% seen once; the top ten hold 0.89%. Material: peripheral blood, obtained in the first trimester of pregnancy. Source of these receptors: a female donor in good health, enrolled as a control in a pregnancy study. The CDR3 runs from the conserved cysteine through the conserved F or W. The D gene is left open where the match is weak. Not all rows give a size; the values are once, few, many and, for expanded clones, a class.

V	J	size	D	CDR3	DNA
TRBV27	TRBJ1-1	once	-	CASGRSSEAFF	TGTGCCAGCGGCAGATCGTCTGAAGCTTTCTTT
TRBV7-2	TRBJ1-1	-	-	CASSSPFGGTEAFF	TGTGCCAGCAGCTCACCTTTCGGCGGCACTGAAGCTTTCTTT
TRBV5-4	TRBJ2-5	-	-	CASSLESGSARLTQYF	TGTGCCAGCAGCTTGGAATCGGGGTCCGCCAGGTTGACCCAGTACTTC
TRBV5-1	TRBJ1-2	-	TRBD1	CASSGDRWNGYTF	TGCGCCAGCAGCGGGGACAGGTGGAATGGCTACACCTTC
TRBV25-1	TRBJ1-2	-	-	CATKPQGSYGYTF	TGTGCCACCAAACCACAGGGCTCGTATGGCTACACCTTC
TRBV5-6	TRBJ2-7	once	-	CASSLGRGGAYEQYF	TGTGCCAGCAGCTTGGGACGCGGCGGAGCCTACGAGCAGTACTTC
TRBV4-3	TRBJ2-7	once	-	CASSRGGTQYEQYF	TGCGCCAGCAGCCGGGGGGGCACTCAGTACGAGCAGTACTTC
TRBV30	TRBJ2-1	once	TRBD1	CAWATEDRVYSYNEQFF	TGTGCCTGGGCTACGGAGGACAGGGTATACTCCTACAATGAGCAGTTCTTC
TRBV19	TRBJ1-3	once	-	CASSIDRLNTIYF	TGTGCCAGTAGTATCGACAGGTTGAACACCATATATTTT
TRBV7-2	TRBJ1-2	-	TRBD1	CASNLGGTGSNYGYTF	TGTGCCAGCAACCTTGGGGGGACAGGCTCCAACTATGGCTACACCTTC
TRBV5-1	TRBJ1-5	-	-	CASSLDSQVNQPQHF	TGCGCCAGCAGCTTGGATAGTCAGGTGAATCAGCCCCAGCATTTT
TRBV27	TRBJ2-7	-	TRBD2	CASSFGTSGSPYEQYF	TGTGCCAGCAGTTTCGGGACTAGCGGGTCCCCCTACGAGCAGTACTTC
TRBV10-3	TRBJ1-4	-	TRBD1	CATGTGEKLFF	TGTGCCACCGGGACAGGAGAAAAACTGTTTTTT
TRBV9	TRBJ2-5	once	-	CASSEAPGETQYF	TGTGCCAGTTCAGAGGCCCCGGGGGAGACCCAGTACTTC
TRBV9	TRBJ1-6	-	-	CASSPSFGGDSPLHF	TGTGCCAGCAGCCCTTCTTTCGGGGGAGATTCACCCCTCCACTTT
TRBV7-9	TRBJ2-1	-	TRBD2	CASSTSGGPTEEQFF	TGTGCCAGCAGCACTAGCGGGGGGCCCACGGAGGAGCAGTTCTTC
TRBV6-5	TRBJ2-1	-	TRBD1	CASSSGTGAYNEQFF	TGTGCCAGCAGTTCCGGGACAGGGGCCTACAATGAGCAGTTCTTC
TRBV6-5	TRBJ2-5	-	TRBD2	CASSQTSGGRETQYF	TGTGCCAGCAGTCAGACTAGCGGGGGGCGAGAGACCCAGTACTTC
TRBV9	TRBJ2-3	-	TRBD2	CASTRTSGTDTQYF	TGTGCCAGCACCCGGACTAGCGGCACAGATACGCAGTATTTT
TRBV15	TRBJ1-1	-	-	CATSRERVTEAFF	TGTGCCACCAGCAGAGAAAGAGTCACTGAAGCTTTCTTT
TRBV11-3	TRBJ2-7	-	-	CASSLNSPPYEQYF	TGTGCCAGCAGCTTGAACTCTCCCCCTTACGAGCAGTACTTC
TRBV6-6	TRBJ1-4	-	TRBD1	CASSLGTARRGEKLFF	TGTGCCAGCTCCTTGGGGACAGCCCGAAGGGGTGAAAAACTGTTTTTT
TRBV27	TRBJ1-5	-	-	CASRVRVNQPQHF	TGTGCCAGCAGAGTTCGGGTAAATCAGCCCCAGCATTTT
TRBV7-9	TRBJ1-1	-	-	CATTPFTTMNTEAFF	TGTGCCACAACACCATTCACTACAATGAACACTGAAGCTTTCTTT
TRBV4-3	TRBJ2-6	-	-	CASSQDGLHSGANVLTF	TGCGCCAGCAGCCAAGATGGCTTACACTCTGGGGCCAACGTCCTGACTTTC
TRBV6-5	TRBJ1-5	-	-	CASSSYVVGGNQPQHF	TGTGCCAGCAGTTCCTACGTCGTAGGGGGCAATCAGCCCCAGCATTTT
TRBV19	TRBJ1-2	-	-	CASNRPGTNYGYTF	TGTGCCAGTAACCGACCGGGGACTAACTATGGCTACACCTTC
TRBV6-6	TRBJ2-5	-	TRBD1	CASRPAPDRGETQYF	TGTGCCAGCCGTCCTGCCCCCGACAGGGGAGAGACCCAGTACTTC
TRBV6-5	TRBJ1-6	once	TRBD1	CASSYSNRGNSPLHF	TGTGCCAGCAGTTACTCGAACAGGGGAAATTCACCCCTCCACTTT
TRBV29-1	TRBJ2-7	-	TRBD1	CSVGQAREQYF	TGCAGCGTGGGACAGGCTCGCGAGCAGTACTTC
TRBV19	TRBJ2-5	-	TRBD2	CASNGGVSGETQYF	TGTGCCAGTAACGGGGGGGTCTCGGGGGAGACCCAGTACTTC
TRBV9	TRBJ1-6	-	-	CASSVGDINNSPLHF	TGTGCCAGCAGCGTAGGGGACATTAACAATTCACCCCTCCACTTT
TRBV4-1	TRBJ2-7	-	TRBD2	CASSQEWGGYEQYF	TGCGCCAGCAGCCAAGAATGGGGGGGGTACGAGCAGTACTTC
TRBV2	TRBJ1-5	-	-	CASSASVIGNQPQHF	TGTGCCAGCAGTGCTTCAGTTATTGGCAATCAGCCCCAGCATTTT
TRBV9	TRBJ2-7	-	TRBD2	CASSAAGGHTYEQYF	TGTGCCAGCAGCGCCGCGGGGGGTCATACCTACGAGCAGTACTTC
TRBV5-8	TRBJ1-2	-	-	CASRETASYGYTF	TGTGCCAGCAGAGAGACAGCATCTTATGGCTACACCTTC
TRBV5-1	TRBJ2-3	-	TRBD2	CASSWRLAGETDTQYF	TGCGCCAGCAGCTGGCGGCTAGCGGGGGAAACAGATACGCAGTATTTT
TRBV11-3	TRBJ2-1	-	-	CASSLNPLGGVEQFF	TGTGCCAGCAGCTTAAACCCCTTAGGGGGGGTTGAGCAGTTCTTC
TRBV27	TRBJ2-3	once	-	CASSLQARDTQYF	TGTGCCAGCAGTTTACAGGCTCGGGATACGCAGTATTTT
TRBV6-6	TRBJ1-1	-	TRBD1	CASRGQGAAFF	TGTGCCAGCAGAGGACAGGGAGCAGCTTTCTTT
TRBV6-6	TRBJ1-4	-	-	CASSDVGGEGEKLFF	TGTGCCAGCAGTGACGTAGGGGGGGAGGGGGAAAAACTGTTTTTT
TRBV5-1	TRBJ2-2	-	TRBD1	CASRPDRGWTGELFF	TGCGCCAGCAGACCCGACAGGGGTTGGACCGGGGAGCTGTTTTTT
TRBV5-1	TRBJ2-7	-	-	CASSPGYEQYF	TGCGCCAGCAGCCCCGGGTACGAGCAGTACTTC
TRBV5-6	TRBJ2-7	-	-	CASSSTYEQYF	TGTGCCAGCAGCTCTACCTACGAGCAGTACTTC
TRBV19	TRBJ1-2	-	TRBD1	CASSIGTGVLGYTF	TGTGCCAGTAGTATTGGGACAGGGGTTCTTGGCTACACCTTC
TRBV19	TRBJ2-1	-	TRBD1	CASSIRGTGFYNEQFF	TGTGCCAGTAGTATTAGGGGGACAGGGTTTTACAATGAGCAGTTCTTC
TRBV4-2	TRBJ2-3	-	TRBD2	CASSTSGGASDTQYF	TGTGCCAGCAGCACTAGCGGGGGGGCCTCAGATACGCAGTATTTT
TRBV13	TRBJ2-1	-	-	CASSLERGGEQFF	TGTGCCAGCAGCCTAGAGAGGGGGGGGGAGCAGTTCTTC
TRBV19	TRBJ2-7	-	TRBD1	CASSPGTGLYEQYF	TGTGCCAGTAGTCCCGGGACAGGGTTATACGAGCAGTACTTC
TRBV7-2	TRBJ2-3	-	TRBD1	CASSYLQGSDTQYF	TGTGCCAGCAGCTACTTACAGGGGTCAGATACGCAGTATTTT